The 3 T cell receptor beta chains below were found in one sample sequenced in a study of CD8 T cells in Susac syndrome. RNA was extracted with the RNeasy kit, and a quantity of 0.5 to 1 ug was reverse transcribed using random hexamers. In TCRdb, the immunoSEQ multiplex PCR reads were re-called with MiXCR into one record per CDR3 protein. The table shows some 110,000 distinct CDR3 sequences, with 80% to 95% occurring only once. The material sequenced was CD8+ T cells from PBMCs. These receptors came from a human donor with multiple sclerosis.

The rearrangement uses TRBV29-1 and TRBJ2-7, with 7 bases identical to TRBD2. The germline gives CDR1 SQVTM, CDR2 ANQGSEA. V was pared by 4 bases and J by 1 base, with 4 bases of the junction left unmatched. This CDR3 has 13 residues. CDR3 amino acids: CSVVYGGSYEQYF. CDR3 nucleotide sequence: TGCAGCGTTGTCTACGGGGGGTCCTACGAGCAGTACTTC.

The genes are TRBV19 and TRBJ2-6; D is unresolved. Trimming left V 5 bases short and J 0 bases short, with 11 bases between. This CDR3 has 16 amino acids. CDR1 and CDR2 from the germline V gene are LNHDA and SQIVND (reference sequence). The CDR3 spells CASSLRHYSGANVLTF. The DNA of the CDR3 is TGTGCCAGTAGTCTCCGACACTACTCTGGGGCCAACGTCCTGACTTTC.

This clonotype appeared once. The rearrangement joins TRBV6-4 to TRBJ2-5; 8 nucleotides line up with TRBD1. This CDR3 has 13 amino acids. V lost 4 bases to trimming and J lost 5 bases; unmatched junction nucleotides: 3. Germline CDR1 and CDR2: MRHNA and SNTAGT. CDR3 sequence: CASSGDRQETQYF. The CDR3 bases are TGTGCCAGCAGTGGGGACAGGCAGGAGACCCAGTACTTC.